The sequence of this TCR beta chain was determined in a study of T cell responses to AZD1222 COVID-19 vaccine. The table came from immunoSEQ multiplex PCR; TCRdb's copy has only in-frame clones and leaves some out. Of roughly 200,000 clones listed, over 85% were seen once; the top ten hold under 1.1%. Findings and limits, study-wide: Reports indicate that nearly half of spike-specific TCRs are directed at unmutated variant regions. Most donors were white British and more were female, and clonal diversity was possibly underestimated.

In germline, CDR1 is SGHTA, CDR2 FQGNSA. Trimming pared 5 bases from V and 1 base from J, leaving 12 bases between. The CDR3 contains 15 residues. Note on this clone: Its antigen is not known.

The chain has TRBV7-2 and TRBJ1-3; perhaps TRBD1 as D (5 bases). The TCR was taken from an adult who received the MenACWY meningococcal vaccine as a control. Source: peripheral blood, taken 28 days after the second dose of the MenACWY control vaccine. CDR3 sequence: CASSPPGESGNTIYF. For the CDR3, the DNA is TGTGCCAGCAGCCCTCCGGGGGAATCTGGAAACACCATATATTTT.